The entry below gives a single T cell receptor (beta chain) sequence along with its context. What it binds is not known. The sample comes from a study of shared clonotypes between healthy human individuals. As for the study in general: Researchers assigned three CD4 naive, three CD4 memory, two CD8 naive and one CD8 memory plate to each donor.

General study points: Researchers sampled blood only, noting tissue repertoires likely differ.

J lost 0 bases, V lost 6 bases, and 16 bases had no gene match. From germline, CDR1 is MRHNA and CDR2 SNTAGT. The CDR3 covers 20 residues. Each cell subset's genomic DNA was divided evenly among several immunoSEQ plates. The table came from immunoSEQ multiplex PCR; TCRdb's copy has only in-frame clones and leaves some out. Here the sample spans more than 850,000 clones, 75% to 80% being singletons. The receptor was isolated from a man aged 18 to 30 in good health. Some clones in this sample may be carry-over from other donors' samples. The J gene is TRBJ2-6, the V gene TRBV6-4; 8 bases are shared with TRBD1. The sample taken for sequencing was memory CD4+ T cells from PBMCs. Subset reported: CD45RA-negative fraction. In DNA, the CDR3 is TGTGCCAGCAGCAGCTCCTCGGACAGGGTGGGTGGCTCTGGGGCCAACGTCCTGACTTTC. Translation: CASSSSSDRVGGSGANVLTF.